This T cell receptor (beta chain) was identified during a study of blood T cell repertoires in COVID-19. The overall study: Samples taken during acute and convalescent COVID-19 were collected in the United States, Italy and Spain. Sample material is recorded as cDNA or gDNA derived from T cells, B-cell-depleted T cells, or PBMCs.

Points on this clone: An end of the junction differs from the germline gene, which may be a read error.

Per the original data handling: Scientists estimated how many nucleated cells there were by amplifying reference gene primers. Produced via immunoSEQ multiplex PCR; TCRdb's table is partial and in-frame only. V and J calls and clone size are as listed in that table; D and trimming were resolved from the DNA. The data hold some 400,000 clones, with about 88% observed a single time. This sequence originates from a human donor in a cohort sampled during active COVID-19. The sample consisted of peripheral blood.

CDR3 amino acids: CTAASSYNEQFF. Written as DNA, the CDR3 is TGCACCGCCGCGAGCTCCTACAATGAGCAGTTCTTC. The chain recombines TRBV12-3 or TRBV12-4 with TRBJ2-1; D gene ambiguous. This CDR3 is built from 12 residues.